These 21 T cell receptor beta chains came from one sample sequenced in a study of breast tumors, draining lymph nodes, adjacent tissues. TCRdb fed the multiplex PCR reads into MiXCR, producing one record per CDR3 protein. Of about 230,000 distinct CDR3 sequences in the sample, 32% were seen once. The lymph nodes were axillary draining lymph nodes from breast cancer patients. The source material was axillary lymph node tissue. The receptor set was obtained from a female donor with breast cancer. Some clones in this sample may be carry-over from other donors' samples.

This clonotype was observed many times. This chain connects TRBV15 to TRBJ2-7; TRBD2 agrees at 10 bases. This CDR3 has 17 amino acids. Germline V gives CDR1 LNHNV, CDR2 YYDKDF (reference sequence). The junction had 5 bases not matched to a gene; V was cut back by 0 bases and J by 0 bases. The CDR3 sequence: CATSRDYSSGSSYEQYF. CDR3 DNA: TGTGCCACCAGCAGAGATTATTCTAGCGGGAGCTCCTACGAGCAGTACTTC.

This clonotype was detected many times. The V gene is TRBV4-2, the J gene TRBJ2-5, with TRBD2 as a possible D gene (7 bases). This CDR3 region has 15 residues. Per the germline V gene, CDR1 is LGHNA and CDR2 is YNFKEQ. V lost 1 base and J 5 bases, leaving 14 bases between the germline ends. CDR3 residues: CASSQVAGGQETQYF. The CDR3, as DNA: TGTGCCAGCAGCCAAGTGGCCGGGGGGCAGGAGACCCAGTACTTC.

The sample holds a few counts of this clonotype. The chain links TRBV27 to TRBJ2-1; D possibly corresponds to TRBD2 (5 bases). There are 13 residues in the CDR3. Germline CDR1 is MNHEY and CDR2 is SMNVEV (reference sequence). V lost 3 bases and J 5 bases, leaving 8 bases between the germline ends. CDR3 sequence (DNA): TGTGCCAGCAGTTTCCGGGAAGACAATGAGCAGTTCTTC. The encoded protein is CASSFREDNEQFF.

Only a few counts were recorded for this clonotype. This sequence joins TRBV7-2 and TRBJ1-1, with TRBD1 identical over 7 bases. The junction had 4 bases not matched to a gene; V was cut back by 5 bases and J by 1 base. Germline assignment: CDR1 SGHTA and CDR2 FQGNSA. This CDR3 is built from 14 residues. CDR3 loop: CASSLRTGNTEAFF. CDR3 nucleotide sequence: TGTGCCAGCAGCCTCCGGACAGGGAACACTGAAGCTTTCTTT. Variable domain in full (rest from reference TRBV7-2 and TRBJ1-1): GAGVSQSPSNKVTEKGKDVELRCDPISGHTALYWYRQSLGQGLEFLIYFQGNSAPDKSGLPSDRFSAERTGGSVSTLTIQRTQQEDSAVYLCASSLRTGNTEAFFGQGTRLTVV.

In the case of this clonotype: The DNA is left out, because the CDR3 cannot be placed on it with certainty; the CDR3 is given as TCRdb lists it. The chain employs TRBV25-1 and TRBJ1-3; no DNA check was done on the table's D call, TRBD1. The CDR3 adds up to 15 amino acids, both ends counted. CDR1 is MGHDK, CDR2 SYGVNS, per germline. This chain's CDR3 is CACSARDRMTNTIYF.

CDR3: CSVSGQEIEKLFF. CDR3 in DNA: TGCAGCGTCTCGGGACAGGAGATAGAAAAACTGTTTTTT. The chain employs TRBV29-1 and TRBJ1-4, with TRBD1 matching 8 bases. The CDR3 length is 13 residues. Germline V lookup: CDR1 SQVTM, CDR2 ANQGSEA. Losses at the gene ends were 6 bases for V and 8 bases for J; bases not matched to a gene: 8.

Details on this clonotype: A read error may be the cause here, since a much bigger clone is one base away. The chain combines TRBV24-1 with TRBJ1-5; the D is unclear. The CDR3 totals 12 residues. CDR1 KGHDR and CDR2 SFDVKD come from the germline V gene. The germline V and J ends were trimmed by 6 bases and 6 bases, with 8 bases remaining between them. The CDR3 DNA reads TGTGCCACCAGTTCCCCCAGTCAGCCCCAGCATTTT. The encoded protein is CATSSPSQPQHF.

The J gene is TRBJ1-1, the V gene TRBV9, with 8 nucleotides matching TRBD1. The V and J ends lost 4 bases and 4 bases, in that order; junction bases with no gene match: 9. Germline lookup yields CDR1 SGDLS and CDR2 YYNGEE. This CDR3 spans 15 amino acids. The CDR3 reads CASSPTGGGITEAFF. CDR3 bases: TGTGCCAGCAGCCCTACAGGGGGTGGAATCACTGAAGCTTTCTTT.

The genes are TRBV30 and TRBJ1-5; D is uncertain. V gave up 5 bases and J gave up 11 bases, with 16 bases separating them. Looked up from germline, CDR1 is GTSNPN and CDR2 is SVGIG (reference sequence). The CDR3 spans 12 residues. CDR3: CAWSPEGETQHF. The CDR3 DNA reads TGTGCCTGGTCCCCCGAGGGCGAGACCCAGCATTTT.

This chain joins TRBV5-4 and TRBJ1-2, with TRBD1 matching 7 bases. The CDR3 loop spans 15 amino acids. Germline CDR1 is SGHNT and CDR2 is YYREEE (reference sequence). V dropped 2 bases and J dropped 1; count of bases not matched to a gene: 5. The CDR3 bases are TGTGCCAGCAGCTTACAGGACAGGCTTAACTATGGCTACACCTTC. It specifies CASSLQDRLNYGYTF.

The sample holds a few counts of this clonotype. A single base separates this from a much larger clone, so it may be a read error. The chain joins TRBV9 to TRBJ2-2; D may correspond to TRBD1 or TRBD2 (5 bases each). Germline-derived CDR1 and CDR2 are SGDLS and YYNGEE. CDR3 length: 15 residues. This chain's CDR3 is CASSARDLTTGEPFF. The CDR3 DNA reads TGTGCCAGCAGCGCTCGGGACCTGACCACCGGGGAGCCGTTTTTT.

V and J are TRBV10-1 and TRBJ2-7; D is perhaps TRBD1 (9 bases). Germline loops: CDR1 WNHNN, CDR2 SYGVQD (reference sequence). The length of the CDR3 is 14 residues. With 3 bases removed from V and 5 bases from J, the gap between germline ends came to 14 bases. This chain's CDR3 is CASSDGGDRDEQYF. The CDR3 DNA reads TGCGCCAGCAGTGACGGGGGGGACAGGGACGAGCAGTACTTC.

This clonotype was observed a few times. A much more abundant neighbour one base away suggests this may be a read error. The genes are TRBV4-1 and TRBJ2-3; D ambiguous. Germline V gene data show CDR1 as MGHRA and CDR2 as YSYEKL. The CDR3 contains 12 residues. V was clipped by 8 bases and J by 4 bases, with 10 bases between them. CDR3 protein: CASGRRPDTQYF. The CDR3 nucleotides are TGCGCCAGCGGTCGGCGCCCAGATACGCAGTATTTT.

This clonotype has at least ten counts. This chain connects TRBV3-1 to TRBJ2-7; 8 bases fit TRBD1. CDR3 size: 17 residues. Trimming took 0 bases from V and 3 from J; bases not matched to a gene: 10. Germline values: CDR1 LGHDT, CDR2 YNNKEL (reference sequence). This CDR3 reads CASSQDHEGQVNYEQYF. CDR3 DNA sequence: TGTGCCAGCAGCCAAGACCATGAGGGACAGGTCAACTACGAGCAGTACTTC.

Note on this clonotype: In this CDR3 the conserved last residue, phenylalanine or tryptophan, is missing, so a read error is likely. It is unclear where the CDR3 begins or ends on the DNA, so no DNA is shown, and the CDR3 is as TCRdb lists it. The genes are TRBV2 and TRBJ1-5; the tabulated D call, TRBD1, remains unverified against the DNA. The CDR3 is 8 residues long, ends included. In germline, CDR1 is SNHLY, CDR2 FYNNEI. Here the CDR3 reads CASRVTGI.

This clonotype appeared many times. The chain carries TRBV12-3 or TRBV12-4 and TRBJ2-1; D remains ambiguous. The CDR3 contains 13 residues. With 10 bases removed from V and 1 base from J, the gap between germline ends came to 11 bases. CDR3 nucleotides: TGTGCCACCGAAAGAGAGTCCTACAATGAGCAGTTCTTC. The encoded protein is CATERESYNEQFF.

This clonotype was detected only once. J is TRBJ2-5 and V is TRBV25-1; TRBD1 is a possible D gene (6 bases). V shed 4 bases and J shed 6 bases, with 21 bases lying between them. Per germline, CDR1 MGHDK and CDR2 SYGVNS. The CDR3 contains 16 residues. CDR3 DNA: TGTGCCAGCAGTGGATCCACGTTGGCAGGGGTAAAGACCCAGTACTTC. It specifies CASSGSTLAGVKTQYF.

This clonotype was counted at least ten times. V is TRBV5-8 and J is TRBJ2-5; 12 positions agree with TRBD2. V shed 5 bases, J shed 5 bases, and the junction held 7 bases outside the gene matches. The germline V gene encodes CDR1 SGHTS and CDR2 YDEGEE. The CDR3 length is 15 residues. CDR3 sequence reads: CASRRGTSGWETQYF. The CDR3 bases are TGTGCCAGCAGACGAGGGACTAGCGGGTGGGAGACCCAGTACTTC.

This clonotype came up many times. The CDR3 protein is CASSPRQGEQYF. CDR3 nucleotide sequence: TGTGCCAGCTCACCAAGGCAGGGCGAGCAGTACTTC. The chain has TRBV18 and TRBJ2-7; possible D gene TRBD1, 5 bases. CDR1 and CDR2 (germline): KGHSH, LQKENI. V lost 2 bases and J 6 bases, leaving 8 bases between the germline ends. The CDR3 contains 12 residues.

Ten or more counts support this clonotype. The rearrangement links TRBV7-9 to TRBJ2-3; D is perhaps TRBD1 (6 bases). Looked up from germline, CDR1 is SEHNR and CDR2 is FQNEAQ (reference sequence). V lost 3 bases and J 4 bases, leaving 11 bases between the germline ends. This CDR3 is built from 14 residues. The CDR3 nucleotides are TGTGCCAGCAGCTTGACCAGGACAGCAGATACGCAGTATTTT. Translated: CASSLTRTADTQYF.

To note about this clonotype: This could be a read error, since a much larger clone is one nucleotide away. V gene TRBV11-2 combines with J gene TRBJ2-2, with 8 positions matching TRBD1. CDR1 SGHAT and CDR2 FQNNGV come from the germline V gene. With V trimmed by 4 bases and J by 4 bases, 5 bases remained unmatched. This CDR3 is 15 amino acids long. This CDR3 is CASSSRGRTTGELFF. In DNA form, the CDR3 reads TGTGCCAGCAGCTCCAGGGGGCGAACCACCGGGGAGCTGTTTTTT.